Listed below are T cell receptor beta chains from one sample, sequenced in a study of blood T cells in healthy people across ages. TCRdb re-called the 5' RACE reads through MiXCR, storing one row per CDR3 protein. The table records under 800,000 distinct CDR3 sequences, roughly 44% of them present only once. Sequenced sample: blood. These receptors originate from a woman between 55 and 75 years old in good health. CDR3s include the opening cysteine and the closing phenylalanine or tryptophan. The D gene is left open where the match is weak. A row's size may be missing; if present it is once, few, many or a size class.

clone_size: NA; v_call: TRBV11-2; d_call: NA; j_call: TRBJ2-7; cdr3_nt: TGTGCCAGCAGCCCGACCCGGGGCAGGGGAACCTCCTACGAGCAGTACTTC; cdr3_aa: CASSPTRGRGTSYEQYF
clone_size: once; v_call: TRBV10-3; d_call: NA; j_call: TRBJ2-2; cdr3_nt: TGTGCCACCGGGGGACGGCCGAACACCGGGGAGCTGTTTTTT; cdr3_aa: CATGGRPNTGELFF
clone_size: NA; v_call: TRBV7-2; d_call: NA; j_call: TRBJ1-1; cdr3_nt: TGTGCCAGCAGCTGGGAGCCCCGGAGGGAAGCTTTCTTT; cdr3_aa: CASSWEPRREAFF
clone_size: NA; v_call: TRBV6-6; d_call: TRBD2; j_call: TRBJ2-3; cdr3_nt: TGTGCCAGCAGTCACCCAGTAGCGGGGGTCACAGATACGCAGTATTTT; cdr3_aa: CASSHPVAGVTDTQYF
clone_size: NA; v_call: TRBV6-5; d_call: NA; j_call: TRBJ2-1; cdr3_nt: TGTGCCAGCAGTCCCGGACGGGCCCTATGGGAAGAGACCCAGTTCTTC; cdr3_aa: CASSPGRALWEETQFF
clone_size: NA; v_call: TRBV15; d_call: TRBD1; j_call: TRBJ2-2; cdr3_nt: TGTGCCACAGCCAGGGGGAGTGGTGGCGGGGAGCTGTTTTTT; cdr3_aa: CATARGSGGGELFF
clone_size: NA; v_call: TRBV6-2/TRBV6-3; d_call: TRBD2; j_call: TRBJ2-1; cdr3_nt: TGTGCCAGCGTACAGGAGCGGGAGGGCCCCTACAATGAGCAGTTCTTC; cdr3_aa: CASVQEREGPYNEQFF
clone_size: many; v_call: TRBV6-6; d_call: NA; j_call: TRBJ2-5; cdr3_nt: TGTGCCAGCAACACTCTTGGGGTTATCGAAGAGACCCAGTACTTC; cdr3_aa: CASNTLGVIEETQYF
clone_size: NA; v_call: TRBV3-1; d_call: NA; j_call: TRBJ2-5; cdr3_nt: TGTGCCAGCAGCGGAATGGATGAGCAGTACTTC; cdr3_aa: CASSGMDEQYF
clone_size: NA; v_call: TRBV20-1; d_call: TRBD1; j_call: TRBJ2-5; cdr3_nt: TGCAGTGCTGACGGGACAGGGCGAGAGACCCAGTACTTC; cdr3_aa: CSADGTGRETQYF
clone_size: NA; v_call: TRBV6-4; d_call: NA; j_call: TRBJ2-7; cdr3_nt: TGTGCCAGCAGTGACTTGCCCGGGCCGCACTACGAGCAGTACTTC; cdr3_aa: CASSDLPGPHYEQYF
clone_size: NA; v_call: TRBV3-1; d_call: TRBD1; j_call: TRBJ2-7; cdr3_nt: TGTGCCAGCAGCGATCTACCGGGACAGCGAAGCTCCTACGAGCAGTACTTC; cdr3_aa: CASSDLPGQRSSYEQYF
clone_size: few; v_call: TRBV10-3; d_call: TRBD1; j_call: TRBJ2-5; cdr3_nt: TGTGCCACCTGGGACAGGCGAGGGGAGACCCAGTACTTC; cdr3_aa: CATWDRRGETQYF
clone_size: NA; v_call: TRBV7-9; d_call: NA; j_call: TRBJ1-2; cdr3_nt: TGTGCCAGCAGCTTATCGGGGCAGACCCTATTTGGCTACACCTTC; cdr3_aa: CASSLSGQTLFGYTF
clone_size: few; v_call: TRBV9; d_call: NA; j_call: TRBJ2-1; cdr3_nt: TGTGCCAGCAGCGGGGGGGCTAGCGGTGAGCAGTTCTTC; cdr3_aa: CASSGGASGEQFF
clone_size: few; v_call: TRBV9; d_call: NA; j_call: TRBJ1-4; cdr3_nt: TGTGCCAGCAGCCGTTCCGGCCGGGGCTTTGGTAATGAAAAACTGTTTTTT; cdr3_aa: CASSRSGRGFGNEKLFF
clone_size: many; v_call: TRBV7-2; d_call: TRBD2; j_call: TRBJ2-5; cdr3_nt: TGTGCCAGCAGCATACCCGTCGGACTAGCGGGAGTTGAAGAGACCCAGTACTTC; cdr3_aa: CASSIPVGLAGVEETQYF
clone_size: NA; v_call: TRBV5-1; d_call: NA; j_call: TRBJ2-7; cdr3_nt: TGCGCCAGCAGATTGCTCATTAACGAGTACTACGAGCAGTACTTC; cdr3_aa: CASRLLINEYYEQYF
clone_size: few; v_call: TRBV5-1; d_call: TRBD2; j_call: TRBJ2-1; cdr3_nt: TGCGCCAGCAGCCGGACTAGCGGGGGGGGTAGCGGTGAGCAGTTCTTC; cdr3_aa: CASSRTSGGGSGEQFF
clone_size: NA; v_call: TRBV7-3; d_call: TRBD2; j_call: TRBJ2-5; cdr3_nt: TGTGCCAGCAGCTTAGGAAGACGCGGGGGGGCCGGAGGTCAAGAGACCCAGTACTTC; cdr3_aa: CASSLGRRGGAGGQETQYF
clone_size: NA; v_call: TRBV7-2; d_call: NA; j_call: TRBJ2-3; cdr3_nt: TGTGCCAGCAGCCTGATGTCTCGATTTTCAGATACGCAGTATTTT; cdr3_aa: CASSLMSRFSDTQYF
clone_size: NA; v_call: TRBV29-1; d_call: NA; j_call: TRBJ2-1; cdr3_nt: TGCAGCGTTGACGGGTCGGGGAATGAGCAGTTCTTC; cdr3_aa: CSVDGSGNEQFF
clone_size: once; v_call: TRBV5-4; d_call: NA; j_call: TRBJ2-7; cdr3_nt: TGTGCCAGCAGCACGGACTCGGTCTCCTACGAGCAGTACTTC; cdr3_aa: CASSTDSVSYEQYF
clone_size: few; v_call: TRBV5-1; d_call: NA; j_call: TRBJ2-1; cdr3_nt: TGCGCCAGCAGCTTGGAACCAAACAATGAGCAGTTCTTC; cdr3_aa: CASSLEPNNEQFF
clone_size: few; v_call: TRBV20-1; d_call: TRBD2; j_call: TRBJ2-3; cdr3_nt: TGCAGTGCTAGAGATATAGCGGGAAGTGCGGGTACGCAGTATTTT; cdr3_aa: CSARDIAGSAGTQYF
clone_size: NA; v_call: TRBV9; d_call: NA; j_call: TRBJ2-7; cdr3_nt: TGTGCCAGCAGCGTAAGGGACCGCCTCTACGAGCAGTACTTC; cdr3_aa: CASSVRDRLYEQYF
clone_size: few; v_call: TRBV27; d_call: NA; j_call: TRBJ1-6; cdr3_nt: TGTGCCAGCAGTGCTGCAGGGGCCTATAATTCACCCCTCCACTTT; cdr3_aa: CASSAAGAYNSPLHF
clone_size: few; v_call: TRBV5-1; d_call: TRBD2; j_call: TRBJ2-3; cdr3_nt: TGCGCCAGCAGCACAGGGACTAGTGGGAGAGGCACAGATACGCAGTATTTT; cdr3_aa: CASSTGTSGRGTDTQYF
clone_size: once; v_call: TRBV7-2; d_call: NA; j_call: TRBJ2-7; cdr3_nt: TGTGCCAGCAGCGCCACCGCCGACGAGCAGTACTTC; cdr3_aa: CASSATADEQYF
clone_size: NA; v_call: TRBV7-2; d_call: TRBD2; j_call: TRBJ2-6; cdr3_nt: TGTGCCAGCGGCTTAGCGAAGGGACTAGCGGGAGGTGGGGCCAACGTCCTGACTTTC; cdr3_aa: CASGLAKGLAGGGANVLTF
clone_size: NA; v_call: TRBV5-1; d_call: TRBD2; j_call: TRBJ2-3; cdr3_nt: TGCGCCAGCGCTATAGAGCGGGAGGGGTCAGATACGCAGTATTTT; cdr3_aa: CASAIEREGSDTQYF
clone_size: many; v_call: TRBV12-3/TRBV12-4; d_call: NA; j_call: TRBJ2-7; cdr3_nt: TGTGCCAGCAGCCGGGACACCACCTACGAGCAGTACTTC; cdr3_aa: CASSRDTTYEQYF
clone_size: many; v_call: TRBV10-3; d_call: NA; j_call: TRBJ2-5; cdr3_nt: TGTGCCATCAGTGATTCGACACAACAAGAGACCCAGTACTTC; cdr3_aa: CAISDSTQQETQYF
clone_size: NA; v_call: TRBV28; d_call: TRBD1; j_call: TRBJ1-1; cdr3_nt: TGTGCCAGCACTCGGACCTCGACAGGGTCCATGAACACTGAAGCTTTCTTT; cdr3_aa: CASTRTSTGSMNTEAFF
clone_size: NA; v_call: TRBV9; d_call: NA; j_call: TRBJ2-7; cdr3_nt: TGTGCCAGCAGCGTCAGGGAAGGCGAGCAGTACTTC; cdr3_aa: CASSVREGEQYF
clone_size: NA; v_call: TRBV4-3; d_call: NA; j_call: TRBJ1-5; cdr3_nt: TGCGCCAGTTCAACAGGGATGGGAGGGACCAATCAGCCCCAGCATTTT; cdr3_aa: CASSTGMGGTNQPQHF